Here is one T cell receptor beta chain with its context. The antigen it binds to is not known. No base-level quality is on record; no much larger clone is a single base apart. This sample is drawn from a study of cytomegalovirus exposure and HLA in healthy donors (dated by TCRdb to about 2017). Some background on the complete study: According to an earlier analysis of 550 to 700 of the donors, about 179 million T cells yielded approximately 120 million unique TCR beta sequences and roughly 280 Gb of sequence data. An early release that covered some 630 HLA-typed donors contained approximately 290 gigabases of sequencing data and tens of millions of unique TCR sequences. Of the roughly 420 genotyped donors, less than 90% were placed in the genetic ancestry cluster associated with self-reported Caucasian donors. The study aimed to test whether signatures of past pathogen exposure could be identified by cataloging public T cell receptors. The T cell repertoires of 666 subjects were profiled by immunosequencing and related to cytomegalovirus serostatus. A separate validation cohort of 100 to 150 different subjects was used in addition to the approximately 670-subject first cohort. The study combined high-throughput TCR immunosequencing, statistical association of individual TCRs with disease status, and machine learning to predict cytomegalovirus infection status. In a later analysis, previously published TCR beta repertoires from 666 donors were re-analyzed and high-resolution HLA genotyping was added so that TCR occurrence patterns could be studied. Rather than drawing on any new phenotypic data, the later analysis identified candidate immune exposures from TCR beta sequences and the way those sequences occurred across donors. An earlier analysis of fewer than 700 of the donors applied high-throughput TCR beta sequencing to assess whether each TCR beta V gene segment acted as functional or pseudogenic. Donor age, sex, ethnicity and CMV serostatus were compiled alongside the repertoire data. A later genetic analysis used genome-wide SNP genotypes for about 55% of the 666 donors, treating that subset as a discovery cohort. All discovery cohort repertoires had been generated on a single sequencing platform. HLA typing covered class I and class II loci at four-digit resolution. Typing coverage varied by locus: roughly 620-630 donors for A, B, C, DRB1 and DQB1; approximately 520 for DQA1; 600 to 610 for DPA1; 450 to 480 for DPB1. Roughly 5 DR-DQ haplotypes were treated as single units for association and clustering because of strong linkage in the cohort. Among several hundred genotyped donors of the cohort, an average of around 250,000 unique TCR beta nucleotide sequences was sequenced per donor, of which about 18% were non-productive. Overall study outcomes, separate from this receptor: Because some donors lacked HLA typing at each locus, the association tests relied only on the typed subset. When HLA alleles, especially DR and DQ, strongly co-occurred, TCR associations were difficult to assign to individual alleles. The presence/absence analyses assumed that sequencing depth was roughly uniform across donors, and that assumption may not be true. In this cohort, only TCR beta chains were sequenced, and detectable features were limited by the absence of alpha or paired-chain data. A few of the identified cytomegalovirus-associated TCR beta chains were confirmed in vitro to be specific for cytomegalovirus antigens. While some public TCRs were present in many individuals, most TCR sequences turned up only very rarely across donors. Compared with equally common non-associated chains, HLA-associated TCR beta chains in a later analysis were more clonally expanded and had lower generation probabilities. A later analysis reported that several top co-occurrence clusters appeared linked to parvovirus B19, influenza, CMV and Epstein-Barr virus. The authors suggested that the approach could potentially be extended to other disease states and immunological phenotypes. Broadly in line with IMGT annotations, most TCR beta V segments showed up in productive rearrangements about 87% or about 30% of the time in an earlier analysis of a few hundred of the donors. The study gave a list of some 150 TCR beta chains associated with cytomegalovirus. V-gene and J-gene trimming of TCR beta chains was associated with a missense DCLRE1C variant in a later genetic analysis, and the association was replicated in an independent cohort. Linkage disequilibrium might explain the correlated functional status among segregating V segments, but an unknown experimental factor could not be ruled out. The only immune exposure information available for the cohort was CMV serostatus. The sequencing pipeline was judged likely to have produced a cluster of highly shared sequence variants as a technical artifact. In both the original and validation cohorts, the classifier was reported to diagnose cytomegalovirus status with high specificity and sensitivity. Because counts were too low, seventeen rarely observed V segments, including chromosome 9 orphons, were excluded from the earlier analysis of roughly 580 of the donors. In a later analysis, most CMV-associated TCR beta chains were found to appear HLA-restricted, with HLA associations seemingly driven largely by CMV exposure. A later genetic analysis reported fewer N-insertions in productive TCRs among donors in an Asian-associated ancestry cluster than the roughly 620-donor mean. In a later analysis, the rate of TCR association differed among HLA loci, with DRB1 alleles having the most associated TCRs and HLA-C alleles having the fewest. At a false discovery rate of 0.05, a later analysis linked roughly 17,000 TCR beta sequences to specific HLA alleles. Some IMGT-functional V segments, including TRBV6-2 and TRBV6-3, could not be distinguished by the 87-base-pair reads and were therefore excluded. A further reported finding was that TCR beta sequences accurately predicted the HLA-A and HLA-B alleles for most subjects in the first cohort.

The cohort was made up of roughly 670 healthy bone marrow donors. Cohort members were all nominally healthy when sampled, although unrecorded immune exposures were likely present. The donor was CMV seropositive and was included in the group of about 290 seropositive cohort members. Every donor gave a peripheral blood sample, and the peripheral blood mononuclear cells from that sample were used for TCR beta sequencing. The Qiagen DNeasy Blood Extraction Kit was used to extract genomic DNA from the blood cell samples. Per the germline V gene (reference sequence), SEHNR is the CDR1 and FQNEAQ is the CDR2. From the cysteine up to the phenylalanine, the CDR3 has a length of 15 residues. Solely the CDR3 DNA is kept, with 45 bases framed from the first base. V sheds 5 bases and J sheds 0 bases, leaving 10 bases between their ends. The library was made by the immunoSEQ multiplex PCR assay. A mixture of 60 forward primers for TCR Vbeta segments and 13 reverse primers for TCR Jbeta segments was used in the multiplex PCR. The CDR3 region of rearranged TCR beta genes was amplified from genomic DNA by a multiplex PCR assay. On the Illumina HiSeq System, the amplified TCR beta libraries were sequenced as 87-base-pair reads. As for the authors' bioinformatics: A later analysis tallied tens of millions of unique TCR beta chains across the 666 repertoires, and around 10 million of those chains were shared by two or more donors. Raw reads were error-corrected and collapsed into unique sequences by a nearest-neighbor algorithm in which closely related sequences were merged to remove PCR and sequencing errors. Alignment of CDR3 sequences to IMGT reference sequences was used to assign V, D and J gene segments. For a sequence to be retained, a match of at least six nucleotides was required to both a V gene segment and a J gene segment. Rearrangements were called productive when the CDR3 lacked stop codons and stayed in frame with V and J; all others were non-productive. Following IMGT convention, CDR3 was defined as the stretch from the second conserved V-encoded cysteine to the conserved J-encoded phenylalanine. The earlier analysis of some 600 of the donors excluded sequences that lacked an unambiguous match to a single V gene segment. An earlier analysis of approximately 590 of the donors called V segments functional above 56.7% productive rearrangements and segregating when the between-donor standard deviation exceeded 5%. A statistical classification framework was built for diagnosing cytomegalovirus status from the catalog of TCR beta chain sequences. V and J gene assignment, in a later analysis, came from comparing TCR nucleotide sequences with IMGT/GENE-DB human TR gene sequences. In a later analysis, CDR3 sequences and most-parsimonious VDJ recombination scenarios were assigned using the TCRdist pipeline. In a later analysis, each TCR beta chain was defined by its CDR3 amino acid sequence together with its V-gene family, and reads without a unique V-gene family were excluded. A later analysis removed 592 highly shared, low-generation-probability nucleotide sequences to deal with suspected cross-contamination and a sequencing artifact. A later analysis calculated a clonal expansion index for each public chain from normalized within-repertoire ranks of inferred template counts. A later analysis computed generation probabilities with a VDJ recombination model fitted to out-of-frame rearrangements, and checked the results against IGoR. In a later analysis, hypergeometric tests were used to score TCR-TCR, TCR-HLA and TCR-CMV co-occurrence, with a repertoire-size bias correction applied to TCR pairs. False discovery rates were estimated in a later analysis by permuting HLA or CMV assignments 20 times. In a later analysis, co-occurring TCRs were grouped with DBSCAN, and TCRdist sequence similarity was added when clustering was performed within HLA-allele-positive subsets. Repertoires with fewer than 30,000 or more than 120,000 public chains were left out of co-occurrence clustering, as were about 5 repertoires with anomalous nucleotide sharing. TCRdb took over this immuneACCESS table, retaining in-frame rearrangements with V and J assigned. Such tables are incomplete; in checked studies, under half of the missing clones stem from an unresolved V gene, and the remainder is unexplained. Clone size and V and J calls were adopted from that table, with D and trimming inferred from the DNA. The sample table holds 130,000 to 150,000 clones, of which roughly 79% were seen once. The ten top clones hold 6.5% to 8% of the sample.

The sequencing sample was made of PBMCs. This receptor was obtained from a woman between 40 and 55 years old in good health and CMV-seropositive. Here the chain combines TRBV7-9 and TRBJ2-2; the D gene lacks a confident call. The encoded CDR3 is CASSPYFPNTGELFF. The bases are TGTGCCAGCAGCCCCTACTTCCCGAACACCGGGGAGCTGTTTTTT.